The 30 T cell receptor beta chains reported below all come from one sample, sequenced in a study of shared clonotypes between healthy human individuals. Naive CD8 cells lacked CD45RO, underwent positive selection for CCR7 and left out terminally differentiated effector memory CD45RA+ cells. The assay was immunoSEQ multiplex PCR, and TCRdb's table has in-frame clones only and misses some. The top ten clones hold about 1.8% of a sample with about 2.2 million clones, approximately 94% of them seen once. Sequenced: naive CD8+ T cells from PBMCs. The receptors stem from a young man in good health. Some clones in this sample may be carry-over from other donors' samples.

The rearrangement uses TRBV11-2 and TRBJ2-4, with TRBD2 matching 9 bases. In germline, CDR1 is SGHAT, CDR2 FQNNGV. The CDR3 is 17 amino acids. Losses at the gene ends were 4 bases for V and 9 bases for J; bases not matched to a gene: 16. The CDR3 coding sequence is TGTGCCAGCAGCTCCTCACCCCCCGGAGCGCGGGAGGGCATTCAGTACTTC. Its translation is CASSSSPPGAREGIQYF.

This clone was observed a few times. The DNA for the CDR3 is TGTGCCAGCCGTACTACAGAGAACACTGAAGCTTTCTTT. Translated, it gives CASRTTENTEAFF. The chain combines TRBV28 with TRBJ1-1; no reliable D call. CDR1 is MDHEN and CDR2 is SYDVKM in the germline V gene. The V gene lost 8 bases and the J gene lost 1 base, with 11 bases spanning the gap. The CDR3 runs 13 residues.

This chain connects TRBV28 to TRBJ1-2; no firm D call. The germline gives CDR1 MDHEN, CDR2 SYDVKM. The CDR3 covers 11 residues. Trimming pared 9 bases from V and 4 bases from J, leaving 9 bases between. DNA for the CDR3: TGTGCCAGTTCTGACCCCTATGGCTACACCTTC. It is translated as CASSDPYGYTF.

V usage is TRBV19 and J usage is TRBJ1-1; perhaps TRBD1 as D (5 bases). The CDR3 runs to 13 residues. Germline lookup yields CDR1 LNHDA and CDR2 SQIVND (reference sequence). Deletions cut 10 bases from V and 4 bases from J, with 16 bases between. For the CDR3, the DNA is TGTGCCACCACGAGGGGAGGCGCCACTGAAGCTTTCTTT. This encodes CATTRGGATEAFF.

The rearrangement uses TRBV7-6 and TRBJ2-7; D might be TRBD1 (6 bases). From germline, CDR1 is SGHVS and CDR2 FNYEAQ. CDR3 length: 13 amino acids. The V gene lost 5 bases and the J gene lost 3 bases, with 11 bases spanning the gap. The CDR3 DNA follows: TGTGCCAGCAGCCCTAGGGGGATCTACGAGCAGTACTTC. Amino acids: CASSPRGIYEQYF.

The chain joins TRBV4-3 to TRBJ2-7; D is ambiguous. In germline, CDR1 is LGHNA, CDR2 YSLEER. This CDR3 has 14 amino acids. V was trimmed by 1 base and J by 2 bases, leaving 9 bases between them. The CDR3 DNA follows: TGCGCCAGCAGCCAAGGAGTAAGGGCCTACGAGCAGTACTTC. Translating gives CASSQGVRAYEQYF.

On this clone itself: Other DNA sequences of this sample code for an identical CDR3. The chain's CDR3 is CASSLVAAGGPYEQYF. The CDR3 DNA sequence: TGTGCCAGCAGTTTAGTCGCAGCGGGAGGGCCCTACGAGCAGTACTTC. This chain joins TRBV27 and TRBJ2-7; 10 bases agree with TRBD2. This CDR3 has 16 amino acids. Germline CDR1 and CDR2: MNHEY and SMNVEV (reference sequence). After removal of 2 bases from V and 2 bases from J, the junction contained 6 bases not matched to a gene.

The V gene is TRBV29-1, the J gene TRBJ1-1, with TRBD1 as a possible D gene (6 bases). CDR1 is SQVTM and CDR2 is ANQGSEA in the germline V gene. V shed 6 bases and J shed 1 base, with 12 bases lying between them. The CDR3 spans 13 residues. DNA of the CDR3: TGCAGCGTACGGGGGGGGGCGAACACTGAAGCTTTCTTT. Translation gives CSVRGGANTEAFF. Drawing the rest from reference TRBV29-1 and TRBJ1-1, the complete variable domain is SAVISQKPSRDICQRGTSLTIQCQVDSQVTMMFWYRQQPGQSLTLIATANQGSEATYESGFVIDKFPISRPNLTFSTLTVSNMSPEDSSIYLCSVRGGANTEAFFGQGTRLTVV.

In the case of this clone: The same CDR3 arises from other DNA sequences in this sample as well. J is TRBJ2-7 and V is TRBV5-1, with D maybe TRBD1 (6 bases). From germline, CDR1 is SGHRS and CDR2 YFSETQ. Trimming left V 5 bases short and J 6 bases short, with 12 bases between. The CDR3 loop spans 12 amino acids. The CDR3: CASSPTGPEQYF. The CDR3, as DNA: TGCGCCAGCAGTCCAACAGGGCCCGAGCAGTACTTC.

About this clone itself: Other DNA sequences in this specimen translate into the identical CDR3. The chain links TRBV7-9 to TRBJ1-1, with D unresolved. Trimming shortened V by 6 bases and J by 7 bases, and 9 bases separated the two germline ends. The CDR3 consists of 11 residues. CDR1 SEHNR and CDR2 FQNEAQ come from the germline V gene (reference sequence). The CDR3 region is CASRDGNEAFF. The CDR3, as DNA: TGTGCCAGCAGGGACGGGAATGAAGCTTTCTTT.

The chain employs TRBV15 and TRBJ2-1; a weak D match, TRBD1 (5 bases). The CDR3 sequence is 18 residues long. Between the trimmed V and J ends, which lost 0 bases and 3 bases, there was a span of 18 bases. CDR1 and CDR2 (germline): LNHNV, YYDKDF (reference sequence). CDR3 in DNA: TGTGCCACCAGCAGAGATCGACTCTCGCCAGACAGCTACAATGAGCAGTTCTTC. Translation: CATSRDRLSPDSYNEQFF.

This chain links TRBV28 with TRBJ2-1, with 7 bases identical to TRBD1. V lost 4 bases to trimming and J lost 3 bases; unmatched junction nucleotides: 6. Germline V gives CDR1 MDHEN, CDR2 SYDVKM. This CDR3 contains 15 residues. The CDR3 region has the DNA TGTGCCAGCAGTTCGGGGTACAGGGGCTACAATGAGCAGTTCTTC. Translated, it gives CASSSGYRGYNEQFF.

The genes are TRBV28 and TRBJ2-1, with 7 bases lining up with TRBD2. This CDR3 region has 16 residues. Trimming at V came to 6 bases and at J to 1 base, leaving 9 bases not matched to a gene. Germline-derived CDR1 and CDR2 are MDHEN and SYDVKM. The CDR3 loop is CASRPRAGGSYNEQFF. In DNA form, the CDR3 reads TGTGCCAGCAGACCCAGGGCCGGGGGGTCCTACAATGAGCAGTTCTTC.

This rearrangement joins TRBV7-9 to TRBJ2-1, with unresolved D. This CDR3 has 12 residues. The V gene lost 4 bases and the J gene lost 16 bases, with 17 bases spanning the gap. From germline, CDR1 is SEHNR and CDR2 FQNEAQ (reference sequence). The DNA for the CDR3 is TGTGCCAGCAGCTCCCCTCCCTGGGGTCGATTCTTC. Protein product: CASSSPPWGRFF.

V gene TRBV6-1 combines with J gene TRBJ1-2, with D possibly matching TRBD1 (5 bases). V was pared by 3 bases and J by 4 bases, with 9 bases between. In germline, CDR1 is MNHNS, CDR2 SASEGT. This CDR3 has 13 amino acids. CDR3 residues: CASSDGTGYGYTF. For the CDR3, the DNA is TGTGCCAGCAGTGATGGGACCGGCTATGGCTACACCTTC.

J is TRBJ1-2 and V is TRBV19; a weak D match, TRBD1 (5 bases). CDR1 and CDR2 (germline): LNHDA, SQIVND (reference sequence). The CDR3 has 12 residues. Trimming took off 7 bases at V and 7 bases at J, with 13 bases between the two ends. The CDR3 loop is CASKGAEGGYTF. CDR3 nucleotide sequence: TGTGCCAGTAAAGGGGCAGAAGGTGGCTACACCTTC.

The rearrangement links TRBV2 to TRBJ1-3; 8 bases are a match to TRBD1. J gave up 1 base and V 1 base, and 3 bases lay outside the gene matches. The CDR3 has 16 residues. Germline CDR1 and CDR2: SNHLY and FYNNEI. Here the CDR3 DNA reads TGTGCCAGCAGTGAAGTGACAGGGGTTTCTGGAAACACCATATATTTT. Amino acids: CASSEVTGVSGNTIYF.

The chain has TRBV4-3 and TRBJ2-7; 8 nucleotides align to TRBD1. J lost 0 bases, V lost 4 bases, and 5 bases had no gene match. The V gene's germline CDR1 is LGHNA and CDR2 YSLEER. The CDR3 is 15 residues long. The CDR3 loop is CASSPRTGLSYEQYF. The DNA for the CDR3 is TGCGCCAGCAGCCCGAGGACAGGGCTCTCCTACGAGCAGTACTTC.

CDR3 sequence: CASSEGLWGPGNTIYF. CDR3 sequence (DNA): TGTGCCAGCAGTGAAGGTTTGTGGGGGCCAGGAAACACCATATATTTT. The chain couples TRBV6-1 to TRBJ1-3, with a tentative D call TRBD1 (6 bases). The germline gives CDR1 MNHNS, CDR2 SASEGT. V lost 1 base, J lost 4 bases, and 14 bases lay in between. The CDR3 covers 16 residues.

The chain couples TRBV11-2 to TRBJ1-1, with D unclear. Trimming cost V 8 bases and J 1 base, with 8 bases left between them. Germline CDR1 and CDR2: SGHAT and FQNNGV. CDR3 size: 12 residues. This CDR3 reads CASGQSNTEAFF. CDR3 DNA sequence: TGTGCCAGCGGGCAGTCGAACACTGAAGCTTTCTTT.

The CDR3 is CASSSRGMNTEAFF. In nucleotides, the CDR3 is TGTGCCAGCAGCTCGAGGGGAATGAACACTGAAGCTTTCTTT. The chain links TRBV5-6 to TRBJ1-1, with D possibly matching TRBD1 (5 bases). The CDR3 is 14 residues long. Deletions cut 3 bases from V and 0 bases from J, with 9 bases between. Germline-derived CDR1 and CDR2 are SGHDT and YYEEEE. The full variable domain, its missing parts supplied by reference TRBV5-6 and TRBJ1-1, is DAGVTQSPTHLIKTRGQQVTLRCSPKSGHDTVSWYQQALGQGPQFIFQYYEEEERQRGNFPDRFSGHQFPNYSSELNVNALLLGDSALYLCASSSRGMNTEAFFGQGTRLTVV.

The chain is built from TRBV28 and TRBJ2-2, with TRBD1 matching over 7 bases. Germline values: CDR1 MDHEN, CDR2 SYDVKM. This CDR3 contains 17 residues. The V and J ends lost 2 bases and 2 bases, in that order; junction bases with no gene match: 8. The CDR3 protein is CASSLREGQANTGELFF. For the CDR3, the DNA is TGTGCCAGCAGTTTAAGGGAAGGACAGGCCAACACCGGGGAGCTGTTTTTT.

This clone was counted between two and nine times. Different DNA sequences within this sample yield the same CDR3. The chain carries TRBV27 and TRBJ1-2, with D possibly being TRBD1 (5 bases). Trimming left V 3 bases short and J 5 bases short, with 10 bases between. From germline, CDR1 is MNHEY and CDR2 SMNVEV (reference sequence). This CDR3 has 13 amino acids. In nucleotides, the CDR3 is TGTGCCAGCAGTTTCGGGGCCCTGTATGGCTACACCTTC. This sequence encodes CASSFGALYGYTF.

This chain connects TRBV6-5 to TRBJ2-3; D unclear. CDR1 is MNHEY, CDR2 SVGAGI, per germline. The V gene lost 0 bases and the J gene lost 5 bases, with 9 bases spanning the gap. There are 14 residues in the CDR3. The DNA for the CDR3 is TGTGCCAGCAGTTACTCGACGGCAGTAGATACGCAGTATTTT. It encodes CASSYSTAVDTQYF.

This chain connects TRBV28 to TRBJ2-7, with 9 bases identical to TRBD2. Germline V lookup: CDR1 MDHEN, CDR2 SYDVKM. After removal of 5 bases from V and 4 bases from J, the junction contained 12 bases not matched to a gene. The CDR3 is made up of 16 amino acids. CDR3 in amino acids: CASSAPGTSSLYEQYF. In nucleotides, the CDR3 is TGTGCCAGCAGTGCCCCCGGGACTAGCAGCTTATACGAGCAGTACTTC.

CDR3 amino acids: CASRDLGRYEQYF. For the CDR3, the DNA is TGTGCCAGCAGGGACCTGGGGCGATACGAGCAGTACTTC. The chain recombines TRBV6-5 with TRBJ2-7; weak D call: TRBD1 (5 bases). The V and J ends lost 6 bases and 4 bases respectively, with 13 bases between them. CDR1 is MNHEY and CDR2 is SVGAGI in the germline V gene. This CDR3 contains 13 residues.

This clone was detected only once. This chain uses TRBV6-4 with TRBJ1-5; TRBD1 aligns across 10 bases. With V trimmed by 2 bases and J by 5 bases, 6 bases remained unmatched. The germline CDR1 and CDR2 sequences are MRHNA and SNTAGT. The CDR3 runs 16 residues. CDR3 protein: CASSDPGQGGYQPQHF. In DNA form, the CDR3 reads TGTGCCAGCAGTGACCCCGGACAGGGGGGCTATCAGCCCCAGCATTTT.

The chain is built from TRBV28 and TRBJ2-7; 10 positions match TRBD2. The V gene's germline CDR1 is MDHEN and CDR2 SYDVKM. CDR3 length equals 15 residues. The V segment lost 2 bases and the J segment 4 bases; nucleotides outside the gene matches: 5. The CDR3 loop reads CASSLGVAGGYEQYF. CDR3 nucleotides: TGTGCCAGCAGTTTAGGGGTAGCGGGAGGTTACGAGCAGTACTTC.

V and J are TRBV9 and TRBJ2-2; no clear D gene. The germline V gene has CDR1 SGDLS and CDR2 YYNGEE. V dropped 5 bases and J dropped 5 bases, with 10 bases sitting between them. This CDR3 comprises 13 residues. In DNA form, the CDR3 reads TGTGCCAGCAGGAGCCTTGGAACCGGGGAGCTGTTTTTT. Encoded protein: CASRSLGTGELFF.

V and J are TRBV27 and TRBJ2-7, with D tentatively TRBD1 or TRBD2 (5 bases each). V was cut by 6 bases and J by 6 bases, with 21 bases left in between. This CDR3 region has 15 residues. Per the germline V gene, CDR1 is MNHEY and CDR2 is SMNVEV (reference sequence). CDR3 bases: TGTGCCAGCAGACCCCCGGGACCCATGGCCCTCGAGCAGTACTTC. It is translated as CASRPPGPMALEQYF.